This is a list of T cell receptor beta chains from one sample in a study of T cells in Graves' hyperthyroidism and ophthalmopathy. In TCRdb, the multiplex PCR reads were re-called with MiXCR into one record per CDR3 protein. The sample yields approximately 690,000 distinct CDR3 sequences, approximately 15% seen once. The specimen was blood. The receptors stem from a woman aged 50 to 65 with Graves' ophthalmopathy. Each CDR3 is given with its conserved first and last residue. D genes are given only for firm matches. Size tells how often a clone was seen (once, few, many) or the class of an expanded clone, and some rows leave it out.

clone_size j_call d_call v_call cdr3_nt cdr3_aa
few TRBJ2-2 . TRBV19 TGTGCCAGTAGTATAGATCTATGGGGGAACACCGGGGAGCTGTTTTTT CASSIDLWGNTGELFF
. TRBJ2-1 TRBD1 TRBV9 TGTGCCAGCAGTGGGACAGGCAATCTAAGGTCCTACAATGAGCAGTTCTTC CASSGTGNLRSYNEQFF
. TRBJ2-3 . TRBV5-1 TGCGCCAGCAGCGCCGACAGTTTGAGCACAGATACGCAGTATTTT CASSADSLSTDTQYF
. TRBJ2-7 TRBD1 TRBV27 TGTGCCAGCAGTCCTGGACAGGGCCGAGTCTACGAGCAGTACTTC CASSPGQGRVYEQYF
. TRBJ2-7 . TRBV24-1 TGTGCCACCAGTCAATCACGGGACAACCCCTACGAGCAGTACTTC CATSQSRDNPYEQYF
many TRBJ1-5 . TRBV7-8 TGTGCCAGCAGCTCCTTTAGGAGCAATCAGCCCCAGCATTTT CASSSFRSNQPQHF
many TRBJ2-1 TRBD2 TRBV28 TGTGCCAGCAGTTCTAGCGGGGTTGGCTCCTACAATGAGCAGTTCTTC CASSSSGVGSYNEQFF
. TRBJ2-1 . TRBV20-1 TGCAGTGCTAGAGATCCGCAGGCCAGCTCCTACAATGAGCAGTTCTTC CSARDPQASSYNEQFF
many TRBJ2-2 . TRBV30 TGTGCCTGGAGTTCCCCACTCAGTCAGGGGCACGGGGAGCTGTTTTTT CAWSSPLSQGHGELFF
. TRBJ2-1 TRBD2 TRBV24-1 TGTGCCACCAGTGATTTAGCGGGGTCTAGCGGATACAATGAGCAGTTCTTC CATSDLAGSSGYNEQFF
. TRBJ1-1 . TRBV4-3 TGCGCCAGCAGCCTAGACCAGGCTGCCACTGAAGCTTTCTTT CASSLDQAATEAFF
few TRBJ2-5 . TRBV7-9 TGTGCCAGCAGCTTAGCTCGGGGGAGTCCCCAAGAGACCCAGTACTTC CASSLARGSPQETQYF
many TRBJ1-2 . TRBV18 TGTGCCAGCTCACCACGAATGCAGGGTAACTATGGCTACACCTTC CASSPRMQGNYGYTF
many TRBJ2-7 . TRBV2 TGTGCCAGCAAGATGTCCGGGACTCAAACATACGAGCAGTACTTC CASKMSGTQTYEQYF
. TRBJ1-6 . TRBV27 TGTGCCAGCAGTAACTATAATTCACCCCTCCACTTT CASSNYNSPLHF
. TRBJ2-2 . TRBV19 TGTGCCAGTAGTACCTCATCTCATGATAGAACCGGGGAGCTGTTTTTT CASSTSSHDRTGELFF
many TRBJ1-2 . TRBV5-8 TGTGCCAGCAGCGTACAGGGCTACACCTTC CASSVQGYTF
few TRBJ2-7 TRBD1 TRBV6-6 TGTGCCAGCAGTTACATGACAGGGGGAAGGTCAGAGCAGTACTTC CASSYMTGGRSEQYF
many TRBJ1-5 TRBD1 TRBV11-2 TGTGCCAGCAGCCAGACAGGGCCCAATCAGCCCCAGCATTTT CASSQTGPNQPQHF
few TRBJ1-1 . TRBV7-9 TGTGCCAGCAGCTCACCGGGACGGATTATGAACACTGAAGCTTTCTTT CASSSPGRIMNTEAFF
many TRBJ2-1 . TRBV7-2 TGTGCCAGCAGCTTAGTAAACTGGGGATCTGAGCAGTTCTTC CASSLVNWGSEQFF
few TRBJ2-1 . TRBV20-1 TGCAGTGCTAGAGCCCAGGGATCCTACAATGAGCAGTTCTTC CSARAQGSYNEQFF
many TRBJ2-3 TRBD2 TRBV3-1 TGTGCCAGCAGCCAAGATTCCCGACTAGCGGGAGAGGGAGATACGCAGTATTTT CASSQDSRLAGEGDTQYF
many TRBJ1-6 . TRBV30 TGTGCCTGGAGAGGCGACGTGGGATCACCCCTCCACTTT CAWRGDVGSPLHF
many TRBJ2-1 TRBD2 TRBV7-8 TGTGCCAGCAGCTTAGAAGGGACTAGCGGGAGGAGGCTGTTCTTC CASSLEGTSGRRLFF
many TRBJ2-1 . TRBV2 TGTGCCAGCAGTGTCTTGTCCTACAATGAGCAGTTCTTC CASSVLSYNEQFF